This TCR beta chain was captured in a study of CD4+ T cells in melanoma. On this clone: Its target is unknown.

Germline CDR1 reads SGHTA; CDR2 reads FQGNSA. V lost 5 bases and J lost 4, with 15 bases in between. The CDR3 is made up of 14 amino acids. Study-wide results and limits: Diverse differentiation states were reported for melanoma neoantigen-specific CD4+ T cells. A reported correlation linked neoantigen-specific CD4+ T cells to CD8+, macrophage and B cell function.

Sequenced by immunoSEQ multiplex PCR; TCRdb stores in-frame clones only, minus some. The sample holds 11,000 or so clones; around 69% are singletons and the top ten take 7% to 9.5%. This chain connects TRBV7-2 to TRBJ2-7, with D uncertain. The TCR comes from a human donor with melanoma. Sequencing was carried out using cells from a culture (not recorded whether cultured in vitro). CDR3 in DNA: TGTGCCAGCAGCCAACATGGTCGGTGGTACGAGCAGTACTTC. It codes for CASSQHGRWYEQYF.